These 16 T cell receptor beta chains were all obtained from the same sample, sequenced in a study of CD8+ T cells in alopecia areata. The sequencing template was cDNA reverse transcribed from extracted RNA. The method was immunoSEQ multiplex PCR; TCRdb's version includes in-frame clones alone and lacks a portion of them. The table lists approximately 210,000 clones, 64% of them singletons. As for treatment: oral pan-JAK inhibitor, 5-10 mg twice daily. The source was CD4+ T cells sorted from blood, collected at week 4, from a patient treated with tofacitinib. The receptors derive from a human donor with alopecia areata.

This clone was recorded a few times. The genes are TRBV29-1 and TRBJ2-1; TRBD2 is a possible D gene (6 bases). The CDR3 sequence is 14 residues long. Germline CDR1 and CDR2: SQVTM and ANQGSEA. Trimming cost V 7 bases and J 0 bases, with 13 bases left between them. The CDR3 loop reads CSGGDRSSYNEQFF. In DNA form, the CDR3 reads TGCAGCGGCGGGGACCGGAGCTCCTACAATGAGCAGTTCTTC.

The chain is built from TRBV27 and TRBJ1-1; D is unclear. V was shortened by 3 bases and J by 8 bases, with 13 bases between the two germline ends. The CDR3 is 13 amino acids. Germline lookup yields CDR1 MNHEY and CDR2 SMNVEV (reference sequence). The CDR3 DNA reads TGTGCCAGCAGTTTCCACCAGGACTTGGAAGCTTTCTTT. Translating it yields CASSFHQDLEAFF.

The CDR3 loop is CAGTREPSTDTQYF. The DNA for the CDR3 is TGTGCCGGGACCAGAGAGCCTAGCACAGATACGCAGTATTTT. The chain recombines TRBV2 with TRBJ2-3, with D perhaps given as TRBD1 or TRBD2 (5 bases each). CDR1 is SNHLY, CDR2 FYNNEI, per germline. The CDR3 contains 14 residues. V was clipped by 11 bases and J by 0 bases, with 15 bases between them. The full variable domain, its missing parts supplied by reference TRBV2 and TRBJ2-3, is EPEVTQTPSHQVTQMGQEVILRCVPISNHLYFYWYRQILGQKVEFLVSFYNNEISEKSEIFDDQFSVERPDGSNFTLKIRSTKLEDSAMYFCAGTREPSTDTQYFGPGTRLTVL.

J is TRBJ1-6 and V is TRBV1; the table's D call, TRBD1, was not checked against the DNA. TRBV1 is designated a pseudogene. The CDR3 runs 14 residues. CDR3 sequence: CTSSQRRVGSPLHF. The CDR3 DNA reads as TGCACCAGCAGCCAGCGCAGGGTGGGGTCACCCCTCCACTTT.

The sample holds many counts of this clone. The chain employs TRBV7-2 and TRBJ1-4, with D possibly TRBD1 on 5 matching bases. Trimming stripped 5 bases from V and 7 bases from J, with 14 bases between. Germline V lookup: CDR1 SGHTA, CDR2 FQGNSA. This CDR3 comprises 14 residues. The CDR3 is CASSKGPQGEKLFF. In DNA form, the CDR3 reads TGTGCCAGCAGCAAAGGACCGCAGGGTGAAAAACTGTTTTTT.

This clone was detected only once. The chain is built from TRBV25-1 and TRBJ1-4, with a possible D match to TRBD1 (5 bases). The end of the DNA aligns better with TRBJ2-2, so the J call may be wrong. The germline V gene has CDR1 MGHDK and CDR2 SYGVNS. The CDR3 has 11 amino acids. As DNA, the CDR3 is TGTGCCAGCAGTCGGACACTGGAGCTGTTTTTT. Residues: CASSRTLELFF.

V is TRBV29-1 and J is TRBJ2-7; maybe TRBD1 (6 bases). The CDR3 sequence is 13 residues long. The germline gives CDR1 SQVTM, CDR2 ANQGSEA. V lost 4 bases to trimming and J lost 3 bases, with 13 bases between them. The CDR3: CSVGTAVHYEQYF. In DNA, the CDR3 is TGCAGCGTTGGGACAGCAGTACACTACGAGCAGTACTTC.

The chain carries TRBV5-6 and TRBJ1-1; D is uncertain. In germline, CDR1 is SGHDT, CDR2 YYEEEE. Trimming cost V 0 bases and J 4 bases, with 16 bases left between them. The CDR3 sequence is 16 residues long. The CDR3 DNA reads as TGTGCCAGCAGCTTGGGGGGTACACGACGGTCCACTGAAGCTTTCTTT. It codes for CASSLGGTRRSTEAFF.

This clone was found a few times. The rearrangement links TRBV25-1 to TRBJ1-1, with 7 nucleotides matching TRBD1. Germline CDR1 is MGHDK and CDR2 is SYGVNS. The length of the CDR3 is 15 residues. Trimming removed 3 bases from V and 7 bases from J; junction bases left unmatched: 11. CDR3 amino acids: CASSEAGGGGDEAFF. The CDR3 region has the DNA TGTGCCAGCAGTGAGGCAGGGGGGGGAGGAGATGAAGCTTTCTTT.

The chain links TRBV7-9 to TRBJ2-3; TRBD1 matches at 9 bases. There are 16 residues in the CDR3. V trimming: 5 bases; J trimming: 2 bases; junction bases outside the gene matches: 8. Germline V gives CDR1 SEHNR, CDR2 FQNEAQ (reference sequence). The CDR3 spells CASSVNRGRPTDTQYF. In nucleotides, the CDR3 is TGTGCCAGCAGCGTTAACAGGGGGCGCCCCACAGATACGCAGTATTTT. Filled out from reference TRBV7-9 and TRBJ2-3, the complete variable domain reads DTGVSQNPRHKITKRGQNVTFRCDPISEHNRLYWYRQTLGQGPEFLTYFQNEAQLEKSRLLSDRFSAERPKGSFSTLEIQRTEQGDSAMYLCASSVNRGRPTDTQYFGPGTRLTVL.

The CDR3 sequence is CSAWTGWNTEAFF. CDR3 coding DNA: TGCAGCGCCTGGACAGGGTGGAACACTGAAGCTTTCTTT. This rearrangement joins TRBV29-1 to TRBJ1-1, with 8 bases fitting TRBD1. The CDR3 has 13 residues. Germline V lookup: CDR1 SQVTM, CDR2 ANQGSEA. Trimming at V came to 7 bases and at J to 1 base, leaving 5 bases not matched to a gene.

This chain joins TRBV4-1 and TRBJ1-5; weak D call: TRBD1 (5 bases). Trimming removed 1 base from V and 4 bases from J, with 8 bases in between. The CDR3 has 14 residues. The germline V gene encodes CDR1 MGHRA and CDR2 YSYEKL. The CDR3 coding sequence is TGCGCCAGCAGCCAAGGCCGGGGGAATCAGCCCCAGCATTTT. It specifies CASSQGRGNQPQHF.

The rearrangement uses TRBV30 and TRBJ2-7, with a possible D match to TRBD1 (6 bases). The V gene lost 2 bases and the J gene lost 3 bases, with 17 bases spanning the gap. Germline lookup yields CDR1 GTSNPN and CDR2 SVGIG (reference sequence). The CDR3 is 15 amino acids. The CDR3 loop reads CAWSPPRGRVYEQYF. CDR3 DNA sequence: TGTGCCTGGAGTCCCCCCAGGGGACGGGTCTACGAGCAGTACTTC. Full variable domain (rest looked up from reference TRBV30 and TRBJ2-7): SQTIHQWPATLVQPVGSPLSLECTVEGTSNPNLYWYRQAAGRGLQLLFYSVGIGQISSEVPQNLSASRPQDRQFILSSKKLLLSDSGFYLCAWSPPRGRVYEQYFGPGTRLTVT.

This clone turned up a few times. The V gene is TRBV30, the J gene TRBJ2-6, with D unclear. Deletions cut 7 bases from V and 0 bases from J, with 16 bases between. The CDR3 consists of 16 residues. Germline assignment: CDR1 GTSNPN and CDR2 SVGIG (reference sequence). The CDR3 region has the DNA TGTGCCTATAGCAGGCCGTGGGGCTCTGGGGCCAACGTCCTGACTTTC. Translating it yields CAYSRPWGSGANVLTF.

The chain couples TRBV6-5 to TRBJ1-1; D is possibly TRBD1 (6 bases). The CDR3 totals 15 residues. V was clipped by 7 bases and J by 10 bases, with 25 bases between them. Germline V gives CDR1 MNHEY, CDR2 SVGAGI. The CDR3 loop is CASTPHTGRDERAFF. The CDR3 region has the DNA TGTGCCAGCACACCTCATACAGGGCGAGACGAAAGAGCTTTCTTT.

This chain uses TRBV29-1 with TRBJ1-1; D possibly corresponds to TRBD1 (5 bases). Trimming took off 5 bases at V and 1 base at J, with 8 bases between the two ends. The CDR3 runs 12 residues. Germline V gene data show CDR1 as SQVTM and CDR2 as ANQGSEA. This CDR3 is CSVWDGNTEAFF. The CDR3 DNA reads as TGCAGCGTTTGGGACGGGAACACTGAAGCTTTCTTT.